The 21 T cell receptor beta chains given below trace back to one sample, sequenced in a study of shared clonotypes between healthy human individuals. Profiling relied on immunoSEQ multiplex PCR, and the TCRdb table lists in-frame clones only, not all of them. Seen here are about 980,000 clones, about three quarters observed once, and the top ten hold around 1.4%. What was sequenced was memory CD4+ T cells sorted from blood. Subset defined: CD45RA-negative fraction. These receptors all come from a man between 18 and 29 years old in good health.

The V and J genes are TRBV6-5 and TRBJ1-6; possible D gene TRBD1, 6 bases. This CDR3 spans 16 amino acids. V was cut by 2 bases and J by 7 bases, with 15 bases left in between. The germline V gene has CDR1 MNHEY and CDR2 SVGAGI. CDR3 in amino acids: CASSYQTGLGNSPLHF. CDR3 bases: TGTGCCAGCAGTTACCAGACAGGACTCGGGAATTCACCCCTCCACTTT.

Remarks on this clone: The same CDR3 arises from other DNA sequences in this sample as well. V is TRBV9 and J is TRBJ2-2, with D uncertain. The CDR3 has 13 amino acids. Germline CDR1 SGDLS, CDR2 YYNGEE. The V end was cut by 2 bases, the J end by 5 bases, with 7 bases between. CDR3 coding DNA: TGTGCCAGCAGCGTGAGAGGAACCGGGGAGCTGTTTTTT. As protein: CASSVRGTGELFF.

The DNA of the CDR3 is TGCGCCAGCAGCTTGGGGATTTGGGGTAGTACAGATACGCAGTATTTT. Residues: CASSLGIWGSTDTQYF. The rearrangement joins TRBV5-1 to TRBJ2-3; unclear D gene. CDR1 SGHRS and CDR2 YFSETQ come from the germline V gene. The CDR3 sequence is 16 residues long. V lost 0 bases and J lost 3, with 14 bases in between.

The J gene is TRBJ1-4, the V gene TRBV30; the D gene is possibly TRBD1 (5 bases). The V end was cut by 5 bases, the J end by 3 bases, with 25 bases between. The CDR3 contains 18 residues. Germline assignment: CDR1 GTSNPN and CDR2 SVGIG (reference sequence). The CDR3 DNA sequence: TGTGCCTGGGGTGGAGGGGCCCCTCGGACGGGGGCTAATGAAAAACTGTTTTTT. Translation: CAWGGGAPRTGANEKLFF.

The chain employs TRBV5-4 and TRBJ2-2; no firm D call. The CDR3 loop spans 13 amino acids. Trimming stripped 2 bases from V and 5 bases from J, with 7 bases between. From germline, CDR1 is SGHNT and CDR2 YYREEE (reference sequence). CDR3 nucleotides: TGTGCCAGCAGCTTTGGGCAGACCGGGGAGCTGTTTTTT. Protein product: CASSFGQTGELFF.

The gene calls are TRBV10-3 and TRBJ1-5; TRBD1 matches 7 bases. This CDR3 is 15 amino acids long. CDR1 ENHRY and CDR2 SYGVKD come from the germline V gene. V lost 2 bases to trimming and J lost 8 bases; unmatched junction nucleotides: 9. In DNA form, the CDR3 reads TGTGCCATCAGTGAGGGGACAGTAGGAGTCAAGCCCCAGCATTTT. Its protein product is CAISEGTVGVKPQHF.

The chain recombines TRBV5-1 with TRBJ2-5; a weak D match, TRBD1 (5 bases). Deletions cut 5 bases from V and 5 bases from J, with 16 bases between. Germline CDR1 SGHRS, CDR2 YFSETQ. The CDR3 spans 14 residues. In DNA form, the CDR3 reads TGCGCCAGCAGTGCCGCAGGGTCGTACGAGACCCAGTACTTC. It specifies CASSAAGSYETQYF. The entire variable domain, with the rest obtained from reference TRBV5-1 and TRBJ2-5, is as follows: KAGVTQTPRYLIKTRGQQVTLSCSPISGHRSVSWYQQTPGQGLQFLFEYFSETQRNKGNFPGRFSGRQFSNSRSEMNVSTLELGDSALYLCASSAAGSYETQYFGPGTRLLVL.

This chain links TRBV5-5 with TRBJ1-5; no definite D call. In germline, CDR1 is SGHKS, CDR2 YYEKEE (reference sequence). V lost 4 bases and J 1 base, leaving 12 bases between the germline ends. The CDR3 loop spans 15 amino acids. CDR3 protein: CASSNGYSSNQPQHF. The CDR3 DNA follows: TGTGCCAGCAGCAACGGGTACTCAAGCAATCAGCCCCAGCATTTT.

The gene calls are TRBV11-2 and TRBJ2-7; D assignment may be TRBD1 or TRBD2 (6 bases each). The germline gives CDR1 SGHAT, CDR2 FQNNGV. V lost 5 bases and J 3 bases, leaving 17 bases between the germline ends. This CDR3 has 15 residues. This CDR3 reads CASSPLTGAGYEQYF. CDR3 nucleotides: TGTGCCAGCAGCCCCCTGACGGGGGCCGGCTACGAGCAGTACTTC.

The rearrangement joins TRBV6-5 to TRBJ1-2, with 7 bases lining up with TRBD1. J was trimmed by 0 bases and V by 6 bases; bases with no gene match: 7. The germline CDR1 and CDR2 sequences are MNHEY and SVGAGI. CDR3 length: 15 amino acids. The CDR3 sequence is CASRSTGVANYGYTF. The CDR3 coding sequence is TGTGCCAGCAGGTCAACAGGGGTAGCTAACTATGGCTACACCTTC.

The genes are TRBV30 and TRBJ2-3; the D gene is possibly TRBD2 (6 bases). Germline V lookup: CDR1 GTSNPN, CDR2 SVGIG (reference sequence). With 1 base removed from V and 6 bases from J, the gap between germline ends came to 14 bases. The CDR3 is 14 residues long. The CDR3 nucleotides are TGTGCCTGGAGTGCTGCGGGGTTAAGGGATACGCAGTATTTT. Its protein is CAWSAAGLRDTQYF.

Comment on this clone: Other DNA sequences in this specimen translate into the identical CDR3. DNA of the CDR3: TGTGCCAGCAGCTTATTCCCAACAGAGACCCAGTACTTC. Residues: CASSLFPTETQYF. The chain combines TRBV7-6 with TRBJ2-5; no definite D call. Germline V CDR1 and CDR2: SGHVS, FNYEAQ. The germline V and J ends were trimmed by 2 bases and 4 bases, with 8 bases remaining between them. The CDR3 runs to 13 residues.

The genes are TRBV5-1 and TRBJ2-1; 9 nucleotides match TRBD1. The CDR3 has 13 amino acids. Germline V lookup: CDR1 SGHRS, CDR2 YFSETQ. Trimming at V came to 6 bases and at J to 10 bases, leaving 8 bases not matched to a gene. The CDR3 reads CASTGTGTVEQFF. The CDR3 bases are TGCGCCAGCACCGGGACAGGGACGGTAGAGCAGTTCTTC.

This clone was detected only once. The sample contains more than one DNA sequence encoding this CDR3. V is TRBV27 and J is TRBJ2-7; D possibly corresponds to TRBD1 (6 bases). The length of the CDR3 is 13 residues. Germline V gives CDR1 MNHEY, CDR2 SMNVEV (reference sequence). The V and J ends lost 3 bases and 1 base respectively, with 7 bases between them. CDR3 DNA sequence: TGTGCCAGCAGTTTTACAGGGTCCTACGAGCAGTACTTC. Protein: CASSFTGSYEQYF.

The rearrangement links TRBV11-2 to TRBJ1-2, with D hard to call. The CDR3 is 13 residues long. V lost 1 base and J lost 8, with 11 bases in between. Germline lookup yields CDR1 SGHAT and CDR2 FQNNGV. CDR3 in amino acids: CASSLVGVGGYTF. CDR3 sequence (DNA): TGTGCCAGCAGCTTAGTTGGGGTAGGCGGCTACACCTTC.

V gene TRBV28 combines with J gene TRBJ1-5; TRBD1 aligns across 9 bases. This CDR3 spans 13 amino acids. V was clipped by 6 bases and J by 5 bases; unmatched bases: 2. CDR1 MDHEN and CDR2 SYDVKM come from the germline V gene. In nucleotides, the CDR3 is TGTGCCAGCAGGACAGGGGGGGATCAGCCCCAGCATTTT. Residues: CASRTGGDQPQHF.

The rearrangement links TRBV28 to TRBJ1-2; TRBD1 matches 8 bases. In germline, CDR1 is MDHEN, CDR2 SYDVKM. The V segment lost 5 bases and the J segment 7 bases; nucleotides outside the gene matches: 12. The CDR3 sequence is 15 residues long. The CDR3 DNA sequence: TGTGCCAGCAGTACCACCAGGGGCAGGGGGCGTGGCTACACCTTC. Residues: CASSTTRGRGRGYTF.

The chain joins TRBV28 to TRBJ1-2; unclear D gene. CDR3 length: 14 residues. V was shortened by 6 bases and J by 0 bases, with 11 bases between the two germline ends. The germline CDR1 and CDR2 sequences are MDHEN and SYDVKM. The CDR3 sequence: CASSLQGPNYGYTF. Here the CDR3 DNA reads TGTGCCAGCAGCCTACAAGGCCCTAACTATGGCTACACCTTC.

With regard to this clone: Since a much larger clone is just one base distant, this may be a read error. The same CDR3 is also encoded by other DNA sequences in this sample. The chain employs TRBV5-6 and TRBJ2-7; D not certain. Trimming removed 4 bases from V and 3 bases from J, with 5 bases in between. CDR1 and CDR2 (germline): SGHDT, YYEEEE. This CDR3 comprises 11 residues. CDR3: CASSLNYEQYF. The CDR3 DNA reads TGTGCCAGCAGCCTGAACTACGAGCAGTACTTC.

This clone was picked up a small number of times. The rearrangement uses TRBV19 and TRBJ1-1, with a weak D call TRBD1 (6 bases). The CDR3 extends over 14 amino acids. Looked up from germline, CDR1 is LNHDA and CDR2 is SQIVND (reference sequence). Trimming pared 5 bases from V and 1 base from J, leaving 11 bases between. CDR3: CASSPGTQNTEAFF. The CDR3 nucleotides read TGTGCCAGTAGTCCCGGGACACAGAACACTGAAGCTTTCTTT.

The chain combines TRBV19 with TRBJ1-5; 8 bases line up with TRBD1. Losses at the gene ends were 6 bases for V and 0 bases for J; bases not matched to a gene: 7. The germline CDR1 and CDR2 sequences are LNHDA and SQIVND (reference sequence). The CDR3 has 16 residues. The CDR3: CASSRTGLYSNQPQHF. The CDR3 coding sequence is TGTGCCAGTAGCCGGACAGGGCTCTATAGCAATCAGCCCCAGCATTTT.